These 29 T cell receptor beta chains came from one sample sequenced in a study of breast tumors, draining lymph nodes, adjacent tissues (dated by TCRdb to the mid-2010s). Library preparation used multiplex PCR. Sequenced on an Illumina HiSeq 2000. The public reads were reanalyzed by TCRdb: fastp trimming at Q25, MiXCR alignment, in-frame beta chains only. Under each unique CDR3 protein, matching rows form one entry showing the most common genes and DNA. The table for this sample lists 55,000 to 75,000 distinct CDR3 sequences; around two fifths of them were counted only once. The ten largest clones add up to more than 7.5% of the sample. Source material: breast tumor tissue. These receptors originate from a female donor with breast cancer. Some clones in this sample may be carry-over from other donors' samples.

With respect to this clonotype: Mismatch with germline at one junction end may stem from a read error. The CDR3 reads CASSGKGLAGGPYEQYF. In DNA form, the CDR3 reads TGCGCCAGCAGTGGAAAGGGACTAGCGGGGGGGCCATACGAGCAGTACTTC. The chain carries TRBV9 and TRBJ2-7; 16 bases agree with TRBD2. Germline CDR1 and CDR2: SGDLS and YYNGEE. This CDR3 region has 17 residues.

This clonotype was recorded at least ten times. This chain connects TRBV6-5 to TRBJ1-3, with a weak D call TRBD1 (5 bases). Per germline, CDR1 MNHEY and CDR2 SVGAGI. The V end lost 6 bases, the J end lost 1 base, and 16 bases lay between the germline ends. The CDR3 is 16 residues long. The chain's CDR3 is CASRGTGSRSGNTIYF. CDR3 DNA sequence: TGTGCCAGCAGGGGGACCGGGTCCAGATCTGGAAACACCATATATTTT.

This clonotype was recorded at least ten times. The chain combines TRBV7-9 with TRBJ1-3; D possibly corresponds to TRBD1 (6 bases). V lost 10 bases and J lost 0, with 16 bases in between. Germline V lookup: CDR1 SEHNR, CDR2 FQNEAQ (reference sequence). This CDR3 is built from 15 residues. CDR3 DNA sequence: TGTGCCACCCCCCCGGACAGAAGCTCTGGAAACACCATATATTTT. Its protein is CATPPDRSSGNTIYF. The full variable domain, rest sourced from reference TRBV7-9 and TRBJ1-3, is DTGVSQNPRHKITKRGQNVTFRCDPISEHNRLYWYRQTLGQGPEFLTYFQNEAQLEKSRLLSDRFSAERPKGSFSTLEIQRTEQGDSAMYLCATPPDRSSGNTIYFGEGSWLTVV.

This clonotype came up many times. The chain is built from TRBV6-1 and TRBJ2-7, with TRBD1 matching 7 bases. CDR3 length: 15 residues. With 6 bases clipped from V and 3 bases from J, the junction kept 11 bases outside the gene matches. Germline V lookup: CDR1 MNHNS, CDR2 SASEGT. The CDR3 nucleotides read TGTGCCAGCAGGCCCCCGGGACAGTCTTTCTACGAGCAGTACTTC. This encodes CASRPPGQSFYEQYF.

The genes are TRBV20-1 and TRBJ2-3; TRBD2 aligns across 11 bases. CDR1 is DFQATT, CDR2 SNEGSKA, per germline (reference sequence). Trimming took 6 bases from V and 11 from J; bases not matched to a gene: 13. CDR3 size: 14 residues. This chain's CDR3 is CSAGTSGSYNEQYF. CDR3 nucleotides: TGCAGTGCGGGGACTAGCGGTTCATACAATGAGCAGTATTTT.

This clonotype was seen many times. The chain carries TRBV11-2 and TRBJ2-3, with unresolved D. Germline CDR1 reads SGHAT; CDR2 reads FQNNGV. This CDR3 is 12 amino acids long. V dropped 2 bases and J dropped 8 bases, with 8 bases sitting between them. CDR3 protein: CASSLRVGTQYF. Written as DNA, the CDR3 is TGTGCCAGCAGCTTAAGGGTCGGTACGCAGTATTTT.

As for this clonotype: Mismatch with germline at one junction end may stem from a read error. V gene TRBV20-1 combines with J gene TRBJ2-2, with TRBD2 as a possible D gene (6 bases). The germline CDR1 and CDR2 sequences are DFQATT and SNEGSKA (reference sequence). CDR3 size: 15 residues. The CDR3 sequence: CSARNAAGATGELLF. Written as DNA, the CDR3 is TGCAGTGCTAGAAACGCAGCGGGTGCGACCGGGGAGCTGCTTTTC.

At least ten counts were recorded for this clonotype. The chain links TRBV10-1 to TRBJ2-2; 10 bases are shared with TRBD2. Germline values: CDR1 WNHNN, CDR2 SYGVQD (reference sequence). The CDR3 is made up of 18 amino acids. The V segment lost 7 bases and the J segment 1 base; nucleotides outside the gene matches: 12. The CDR3 sequence is CASKGGLAGGQNTGELFF. The CDR3 DNA sequence: TGCGCCAGCAAGGGCGGGTTAGCGGGGGGACAGAACACCGGGGAGCTGTTTTTT.

Ten or more counts support this clonotype. The chain couples TRBV27 to TRBJ1-4, with TRBD1 as a possible D gene (5 bases). The CDR3 runs to 14 residues. Trimming took off 3 bases at V and 5 bases at J, with 10 bases between the two ends. The germline V gene encodes CDR1 MNHEY and CDR2 SMNVEV (reference sequence). The CDR3 nucleotides are TGTGCCAGCAGTTTTGAAGGGGCGAATGAAAAACTGTTTTTT. It specifies CASSFEGANEKLFF.

Many counts were recorded for this clonotype. The rearrangement links TRBV20-1 to TRBJ1-4, with 8 positions matching TRBD1. Germline CDR1 is DFQATT and CDR2 is SNEGSKA (reference sequence). V was clipped by 3 bases and J by 0 bases; unmatched bases: 0. The CDR3 has 14 amino acids. The CDR3 spells CSARTGATNEKLFF. For the CDR3, the DNA is TGCAGTGCTAGGACAGGGGCAACTAATGAAAAACTGTTTTTT.

This clonotype was counted at least ten times. The chain's CDR3 is CASDPGTSSYEQYF. CDR3 DNA sequence: TGTGCCAGCGACCCGGGGACAAGTTCCTACGAGCAGTACTTC. V is TRBV2 and J is TRBJ2-7; the D gene is possibly TRBD1 (6 bases). V lost 8 bases and J lost 1, with 15 bases in between. The CDR3 spans 14 residues. Looked up from germline, CDR1 is SNHLY and CDR2 is FYNNEI.

Regarding this clonotype: It may be a read error: a sequence one base away is much more abundant. V and J are TRBV5-4 and TRBJ2-2, with D tentatively TRBD2 (5 bases). The V gene lost 4 bases and the J gene lost 5 bases, with 18 bases spanning the gap. CDR1 and CDR2 (germline): SGHNT, YYREEE (reference sequence). The CDR3 is 16 residues long. In nucleotides, the CDR3 is TGTGCCAGCAGCCCGGACTCGACCCCGATTACCGGGGAGCTGTTTTTT. It translates to CASSPDSTPITGELFF.

This clonotype was detected many times. CDR3 coding DNA: TGCAGTGCTACCCGAGAGAACCCGGGGGAGCAGTTCTTC. Encoded protein: CSATRENPGEQFF. This chain joins TRBV20-1 and TRBJ2-1; maybe TRBD2 (5 bases). CDR3 size: 13 residues. Germline V gene data show CDR1 as DFQATT and CDR2 as SNEGSKA (reference sequence). Trimming took off 4 bases at V and 10 bases at J, with 17 bases between the two ends.

As concerns this clonotype: One junction end does not reproduce the germline sequence, and a read error may be involved. The rearrangement links TRBV2 to TRBJ1-6, with 8 bases fitting TRBD1. The germline V gene has CDR1 SNHLY and CDR2 FYNNEI. This CDR3 comprises 13 residues. The CDR3 protein is CASKDREGSPPHF. The DNA of the CDR3 is TGTGCCAGCAAGGACAGGGAGGGTTCACCCCCCCACTTT.

Many counts were recorded for this clonotype. The rearrangement links TRBV14 to TRBJ1-5, with TRBD1 as a possible D gene (6 bases). Germline lookup yields CDR1 SGHDN and CDR2 FVKESK. The germline V and J ends were trimmed by 4 bases and 9 bases, with 16 bases remaining between them. The CDR3 loop spans 14 amino acids. DNA of the CDR3: TGTGCCAGCAGCCTGACAGGCACACAATCGCCCCAGCATTTT. Encoded protein: CASSLTGTQSPQHF.

Of note for this clonotype: Just one base apart from a much larger clone, this may be a read error. The chain has TRBV12-3 or TRBV12-4 and TRBJ1-2; D remains unclear. The CDR3 is 13 amino acids. Trimming shortened V by 3 bases and J by 10 bases, and 15 bases separated the two germline ends. CDR3 bases: TGTGCCAGCAGTTTCGGGCAGGTTTGGGCCTACACCTTC. It is translated as CASSFGQVWAYTF.

The chain couples TRBV9 to TRBJ2-5; possibly TRBD1 for D (6 bases). Trimming took 1 base from V and 4 from J, leaving 8 bases between them. The CDR3 spans 13 residues. Germline V lookup: CDR1 SGDLS, CDR2 YYNGEE. CDR3 amino acids: CASSVLQGETQYF. The CDR3 DNA is TGTGCCAGCAGCGTACTACAGGGAGAGACCCAGTACTTC.

The J gene is TRBJ2-7, the V gene TRBV5-4; perhaps TRBD2 as D (6 bases). The CDR3 totals 13 residues. The V end was cut by 6 bases, the J end by 0 bases, with 10 bases between. Looked up from germline, CDR1 is SGHNT and CDR2 is YYREEE (reference sequence). The CDR3 here is CASTPGGSYEQYF. The DNA for the CDR3 is TGTGCCAGCACCCCCGGGGGCTCCTACGAGCAGTACTTC.

In the case of this clonotype: A much more abundant neighbour one base away suggests this may be a read error. The CDR3 protein is CASSPRVRVETGALFF. DNA of the CDR3: TGTGCCAGCAGCCCGCGGGTCAGGGTGGAAACCGGGGCGCTGTTTTTT. The chain employs TRBV9 and TRBJ2-2; D may correspond to TRBD1 or TRBD2 (5 bases each). The CDR3 extends over 16 amino acids. Germline V gene lookup returns CDR1 SGDLS and CDR2 YYNGEE.

This clonotype was counted a few times. The chain links TRBV19 to TRBJ1-1, with TRBD1 as a possible D gene (6 bases). The CDR3 contains 15 residues. CDR1 is LNHDA and CDR2 is SQIVND in the germline V gene (reference sequence). The germline V and J ends were trimmed by 8 bases and 1 base, with 17 bases remaining between them. CDR3 sequence (DNA): TGTGCCAGTCACCCAGGGGAGTGGTGGAACACTGAAGCTTTCTTT. Its translation: CASHPGEWWNTEAFF.

This clonotype showed up many times. The V call is TRBV3-1, the J call TRBJ1-2; D might be TRBD1 (5 bases). V gave up 2 bases and J gave up 2 bases, with 6 bases separating them. CDR3 length: 13 residues. Per the germline V gene, CDR1 is LGHDT and CDR2 is YNNKEL (reference sequence). This CDR3 reads CASSQRGNYGYTF. The CDR3 nucleotides read TGTGCCAGCAGCCAACGGGGGAACTATGGCTACACCTTC.

This chain links TRBV24-1 with TRBJ2-3; D is perhaps TRBD2 (6 bases). Trimming took off 2 bases at V and 2 bases at J, with 10 bases between the two ends. This CDR3 has 15 amino acids. Germline values: CDR1 KGHDR, CDR2 SFDVKD. The CDR3 sequence is CATSDSAGITDTQYF. The CDR3 nucleotides are TGTGCCACCAGTGATTCGGCGGGGATCACAGATACGCAGTATTTT.

The genes are TRBV20-1 and TRBJ2-7, with 7 bases lining up with TRBD2. CDR3 length equals 13 residues. Unmatched junction bases numbered 2, after V lost 3 bases and J lost 0 bases. Germline V CDR1 and CDR2: DFQATT, SNEGSKA (reference sequence). For the CDR3, the DNA is TGCAGTGCTAGCCCGGGAGGCTCCTACGAGCAGTACTTC. Its translation is CSASPGGSYEQYF.

Of note for this clonotype: Mismatch with germline at one junction end may stem from a read error. V gene TRBV7-8 combines with J gene TRBJ2-2; the D call may be TRBD1 or TRBD2 (5 bases each). Germline V lookup: CDR1 SGHVS, CDR2 FQNEAQ. The CDR3 loop spans 11 amino acids. In DNA form, the CDR3 reads TGTGCCAGCAGCTTAGTTGGGGGGCTGTTTTTT. It translates to CASSLVGGLFF.

The chain joins TRBV12-3 or TRBV12-4 to TRBJ1-4; the match to TRBD1 covers 8 bases. V was pared by 4 bases and J by 4 bases, with 2 bases of the junction left unmatched. This CDR3 is 14 amino acids long. CDR3 sequence (DNA): TGTGCCAGCAGTTGGACAGGGAGTAATGAAAAACTGTTTTTT. Translating it yields CASSWTGSNEKLFF.

As to this clonotype: This CDR3 is missing its conserved last phenylalanine or tryptophan, likely due to a read error. The DNA is omitted, as the CDR3 cannot be located on it reliably, and the CDR3 follows TCRdb's listing. This chain joins TRBV7-9 and TRBJ2-5. The CDR3 sequence runs 14 residues, both termini included. Germline values: CDR1 SEHNR, CDR2 FQNEAQ (reference sequence). CDR3 sequence: CASSFRVLGETRYL.

This clonotype has at least ten counts. The genes are TRBV9 and TRBJ2-1; 10 bases agree with TRBD2. Per the germline V gene, CDR1 is SGDLS and CDR2 is YYNGEE. The CDR3 is 17 residues long. With 3 bases clipped from V and 9 bases from J, the junction kept 15 bases outside the gene matches. The CDR3 DNA reads as TGTGCCAGCAGCGCAGCCCTCGGGCTAGCGGGAGTTGGTGAGCAGTTCTTC. This sequence encodes CASSAALGLAGVGEQFF. Variable domain in full (rest from reference TRBV9 and TRBJ2-1): DSGVTQTPKHLITATGQRVTLRCSPRSGDLSVYWYQQSLDQGLQFLIQYYNGEERAKGNILERFSAQQFPDLHSELNLSSLELGDSALYFCASSAALGLAGVGEQFFGPGTRLTVL.

This clonotype was found many times. The rearrangement joins TRBV9 to TRBJ2-7; perhaps TRBD2 as D (5 bases). Germline V gene lookup returns CDR1 SGDLS and CDR2 YYNGEE. This CDR3 spans 15 amino acids. Trimming left V 0 bases short and J 3 bases short, with 13 bases between. The CDR3 nucleotides are TGTGCCAGCAGCGTAGGGTCGGGCAGCGGCTACGAGCAGTACTTC. Translating it yields CASSVGSGSGYEQYF.

This chain uses TRBV7-9 with TRBJ1-1; the D is unclear. Germline V gives CDR1 SEHNR, CDR2 FQNEAQ (reference sequence). The CDR3 contains 13 residues. V was clipped by 5 bases and J by 4 bases, with 11 bases between them. In DNA form, the CDR3 reads TGTGCCAGCAGCCCGTGTATGAGCACTGAAGCTTTCTTT. Protein sequence: CASSPCMSTEAFF.